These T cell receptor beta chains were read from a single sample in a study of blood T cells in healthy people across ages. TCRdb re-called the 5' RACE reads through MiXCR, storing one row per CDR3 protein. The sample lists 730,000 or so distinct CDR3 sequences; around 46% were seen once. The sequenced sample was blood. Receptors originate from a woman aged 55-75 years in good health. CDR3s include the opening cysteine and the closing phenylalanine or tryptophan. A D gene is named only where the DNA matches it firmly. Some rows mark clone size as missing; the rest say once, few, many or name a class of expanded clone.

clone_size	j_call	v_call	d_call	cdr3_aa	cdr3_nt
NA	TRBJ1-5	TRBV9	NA	CASSAGGGVDQPQHF	TGTGCCAGCAGCGCCGGCGGGGGGGTAGATCAGCCCCAGCATTTT
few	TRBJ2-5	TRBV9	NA	CASSVVPEQETQYF	TGTGCCAGCAGCGTAGTACCGGAACAAGAGACCCAGTACTTC
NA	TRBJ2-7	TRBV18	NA	CASSPRDFPYEQYF	TGTGCCAGCTCACCGAGGGACTTCCCCTACGAGCAGTACTTC
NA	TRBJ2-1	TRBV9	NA	CASSSATCSNEQFF	TGTGCCAGCAGCTCAGCGACTTGCTCCAATGAGCAGTTCTTC
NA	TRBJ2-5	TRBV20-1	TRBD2	CSARDDGLAGGSQYF	TGCAGTGCTAGAGACGACGGACTAGCGGGAGGGTCCCAGTACTTC
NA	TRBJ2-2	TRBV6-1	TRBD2	CASIHGASGVTGELFF	TGTGCCAGCATTCACGGGGCTAGCGGGGTAACCGGGGAGCTGTTTTTT
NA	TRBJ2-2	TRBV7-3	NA	CASSLVAGSIGELFF	TGTGCCAGCAGCTTAGTGGCGGGGTCCATCGGGGAGCTGTTTTTT
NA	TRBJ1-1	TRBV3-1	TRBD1	CASSQGDRENTEAFF	TGTGCCAGCAGCCAAGGAGACAGGGAGAACACTGAAGCTTTCTTT
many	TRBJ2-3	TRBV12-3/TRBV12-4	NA	CASSFLVDTQYF	TGTGCCAGCAGTTTCTTGGTGGATACGCAGTATTTT
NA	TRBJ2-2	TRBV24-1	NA	CATSDSGITGELFF	TGTGCCACCAGTGACTCCGGGATAACCGGGGAGCTGTTTTTT
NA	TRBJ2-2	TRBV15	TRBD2	CATSRDYSGGTGELFF	TGTGCCACCAGCAGAGATTATAGCGGGGGCACCGGGGAGCTGTTTTTT
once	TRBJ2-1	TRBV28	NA	CASSFYSYEQFF	TGTGCCAGCAGTTTTTACTCCTACGAGCAGTTCTTC
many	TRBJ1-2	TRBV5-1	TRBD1	CASSLSPPRPTGGFYGYTF	TGCGCCAGCAGCTTGTCGCCCCCTCGACCAACAGGGGGCTTTTATGGCTACACCTTC
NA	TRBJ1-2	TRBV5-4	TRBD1	CASSLDPGGGHYGYTF	TGTGCCAGCAGCTTGGATCCAGGGGGCGGTCACTATGGCTACACCTTC
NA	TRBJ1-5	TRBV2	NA	CASSEEGLDQPQHF	TGTGCCAGCAGTGAAGAGGGGTTAGATCAGCCCCAGCATTTT
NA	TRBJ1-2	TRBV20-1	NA	CSASLTGPDYGYTF	TGCAGTGCTAGTTTAACGGGGCCTGACTATGGCTACACCTTC
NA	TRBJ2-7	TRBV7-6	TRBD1	CASSPGTGLPQYF	TGTGCCAGCAGCCCCGGGACAGGACTTCCTCAGTACTTC
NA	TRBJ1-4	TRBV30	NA	CAWTHNEKLFF	TGTGCCTGGACGCATAATGAAAAACTGTTTTTT
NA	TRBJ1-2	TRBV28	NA	CASSSDRYGYTF	TGTGCCAGCAGTTCGGACAGATATGGCTACACCTTC
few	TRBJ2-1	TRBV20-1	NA	CSARRGETEQFF	TGCAGTGCTAGGAGGGGGGAGACTGAGCAGTTCTTC
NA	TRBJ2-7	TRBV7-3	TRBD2	CASSSQVSGTSEQYF	TGTGCCAGCAGCTCCCAGGTGTCCGGGACTAGCGAGCAGTACTTC
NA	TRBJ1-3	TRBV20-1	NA	CSALGLQLEGNTIYF	TGCAGTGCGCTGGGACTTCAGCTGGAGGGAAACACCATATATTTT
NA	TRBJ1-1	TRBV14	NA	CASSQALTDRAFF	TGTGCCAGCAGCCAAGCGCTGACAGATCGAGCTTTCTTT
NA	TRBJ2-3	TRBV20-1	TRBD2	CSASNRRGGTDTQYF	TGCAGTGCTAGCAATAGACGGGGGGGCACAGATACGCAGTATTTT
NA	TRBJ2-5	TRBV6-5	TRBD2	CASRALAGQETQYF	TGTGCCAGCAGAGCCCTAGCGGGACAAGAGACCCAGTACTTC
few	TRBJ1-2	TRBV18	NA	CASSPPVGGHYGYTF	TGTGCCAGCTCACCACCGGTTGGGGGGCACTATGGCTACACCTTC
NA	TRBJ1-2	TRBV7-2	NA	CASSLTGEGAYGYTF	TGTGCCAGCAGCCTGACCGGGGAAGGGGCCTATGGCTACACCTTC
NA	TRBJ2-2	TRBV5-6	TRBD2	CASSLDRRRGTGELFF	TGTGCCAGCAGCCTTGATAGGAGGCGGGGGACCGGGGAGCTGTTTTTT
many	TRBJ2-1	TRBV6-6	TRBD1	CASSTGEKQFF	TGTGCCAGCAGCACAGGGGAAAAGCAGTTCTTC